The present TCR beta chain was sequenced within a study of blood T cells in healthy people across ages. V shed 5 bases and J shed 4 bases, with 6 bases lying between them. This CDR3 contains 11 residues. The germline V gene has CDR1 DFQATT and CDR2 SNEGSKA (reference sequence). A second about 7 to 11 cycle PCR used barcoded and J-beta primers. Unique molecular identifiers of 12 random nucleotides labeled each cDNA. Via MiXCR, TCRdb re-called the 5' RACE reads, giving one row per CDR3 protein. Of over a million distinct CDR3 sequences listed, roughly two fifths are singletons. The V call is TRBV20-1, the J call TRBJ2-1; D ambiguous. The source material was blood. The receptor was derived from a woman between 18 and 29 years old in good health. CDR3 protein: CSAPPYNEQFF. CDR3 bases: TGCAGTGCTCCCCCGTACAATGAGCAGTTCTTC.